One sample yielded the 29 T cell receptor beta chains listed below, sequenced in a study of blood T cell repertoires in COVID-19. The method was immunoSEQ multiplex PCR; TCRdb's version includes in-frame clones alone and lacks a portion of them. The sample has 150,000 or so clones; approximately 82% are singletons. What was sequenced was PBMCs or T cells enriched from blood (not recorded which). These receptor sequences come from a woman aged 45 to 65 who had recovered from COVID-19.

The chain combines TRBV27 with TRBJ2-1; 8 bases match TRBD2. V lost 1 base and J lost 1; bases outside the gene matches: 6. Germline V gene data show CDR1 as MNHEY and CDR2 as SMNVEV (reference sequence). The CDR3 extends over 17 amino acids. The chain's CDR3 is CASSLYPRLASYNEQFF. The CDR3 DNA follows: TGTGCCAGCAGTTTATACCCGAGACTAGCGTCCTACAATGAGCAGTTCTTC.

The genes are TRBV5-1 and TRBJ1-2; TRBD1 matches at 7 bases. This CDR3 has 13 amino acids. Looked up from germline, CDR1 is SGHRS and CDR2 is YFSETQ. Trimming removed 9 bases from V and 7 bases from J; junction bases left unmatched: 12. The CDR3 region has the DNA TGCGCCACCAGAACAGGGGAAAGGGGTGGCTACACCTTC. Its protein is CATRTGERGGYTF.

This chain uses TRBV28 with TRBJ2-5, with 7 bases aligning to TRBD2. The germline V gene has CDR1 MDHEN and CDR2 SYDVKM. Trimming cost V 4 bases and J 1 base; bases outside gene matches: 6. The CDR3 length is 15 residues. CDR3 region: CASSSPAGIQETQYF. CDR3 DNA: TGTGCCAGCAGTTCGCCAGCGGGGATCCAAGAGACCCAGTACTTC.

J is TRBJ2-3 and V is TRBV5-1; the D is unclear. The CDR3 has 14 amino acids. CDR1 and CDR2 (germline): SGHRS, YFSETQ. Between the trimmed V and J ends, which lost 0 bases and 2 bases, there was a span of 7 bases. The CDR3 reads CASSLGRHTDTQYF. The DNA for the CDR3 is TGCGCCAGCAGCTTGGGCAGACACACAGATACGCAGTATTTT. The full variable domain, rest sourced from reference TRBV5-1 and TRBJ2-3, is KAGVTQTPRYLIKTRGQQVTLSCSPISGHRSVSWYQQTPGQGLQFLFEYFSETQRNKGNFPGRFSGRQFSNSRSEMNVSTLELGDSALYLCASSLGRHTDTQYFGPGTRLTVL.

This chain uses TRBV27 with TRBJ2-1; 10 bases fit TRBD2. Trimming removed 5 bases from V and 4 bases from J; junction bases left unmatched: 17. The germline gives CDR1 MNHEY, CDR2 SMNVEV (reference sequence). This CDR3 is 19 amino acids long. CDR3 bases: TGTGCCAGCAGTACCCGGGGTAGCGGGAGGACCGGTTTGTACAATGAGCAGTTCTTC. It specifies CASSTRGSGRTGLYNEQFF.

The chain carries TRBV6-5 and TRBJ2-1; D might be TRBD1 (5 bases). Looked up from germline, CDR1 is MNHEY and CDR2 is SVGAGI. V was shortened by 6 bases and J by 7 bases, with 7 bases between the two germline ends. This CDR3 has 11 amino acids. CDR3 in amino acids: CASSPGNEQFF. As DNA, the CDR3 is TGTGCCAGCAGCCCAGGGAATGAGCAGTTCTTC.

In this sample, this clone turned up a few times. The chain employs TRBV7-2 and TRBJ1-6, with 7 bases lining up with TRBD1. The V segment lost 5 bases and the J segment 9 bases; nucleotides outside the gene matches: 10. CDR1 is SGHTA and CDR2 is FQGNSA in the germline V gene. The CDR3 length is 15 residues. The CDR3 is CASSTGQSLISPLHF. The CDR3 nucleotides read TGTGCCAGCAGCACGGGACAGTCACTTATTTCACCCCTCCACTTT. Based on the CDR3 plus reference TRBV7-2 and TRBJ1-6, the full variable domain is GAGVSQSPSNKVTEKGKDVELRCDPISGHTALYWYRQSLGQGLEFLIYFQGNSAPDKSGLPSDRFSAERTGGSVSTLTIQRTQQEDSAVYLCASSTGQSLISPLHFGNGTRLTVT.

The chain's CDR3 is CASSLDRASGNTIYF. Written as DNA, the CDR3 is TGTGCCAGCAGCCTAGACAGGGCCTCTGGAAACACCATATATTTT. The chain carries TRBV4-2 and TRBJ1-3; TRBD1 agrees at 7 bases. V lost 4 bases to trimming and J lost 0 bases; unmatched junction nucleotides: 3. Germline V lookup: CDR1 LGHNA, CDR2 YNFKEQ. The length of the CDR3 is 15 residues.

This clone was detected only a few times. This chain uses TRBV2 with TRBJ1-1; D is possibly TRBD1 (5 bases). This CDR3 has 11 residues. CDR1 is SNHLY, CDR2 FYNNEI, per germline. Trimming shortened V by 6 bases and J by 11 bases, and 13 bases separated the two germline ends. The CDR3 protein is CASRGGPDAFF. The CDR3 nucleotides read TGTGCCAGCAGGGGGGGACCAGATGCTTTCTTT.

The V gene is TRBV28, the J gene TRBJ1-1; 12 nucleotides align to TRBD1. The germline gives CDR1 MDHEN, CDR2 SYDVKM. V lost 10 bases and J lost 5; bases outside the gene matches: 14. The CDR3 has 16 residues. Written as DNA, the CDR3 is TGTGCCACCGCACGCCGGGACAGGGGGCGAGGGACTGAAGCTTTCTTT. Residues: CATARRDRGRGTEAFF. Complete variable domain (other parts from reference TRBV28 and TRBJ1-1): DVKVTQSSRYLVKRTGEKVFLECVQDMDHENMFWYRQDPGLGLRLIYFSYDVKMKEKGDIPEGYSVSREKKERFSLILESASTNQTSMYLCATARRDRGRGTEAFFGQGTRLTVV.

As regards this clone: The same CDR3 is also encoded by other DNA sequences in this sample. The chain links TRBV7-9 to TRBJ1-2; D might be TRBD1 (6 bases). Germline assignment: CDR1 SEHNR and CDR2 FQNEAQ (reference sequence). Between the trimmed V and J ends, which lost 1 base and 3 bases, there was a span of 9 bases. This CDR3 contains 14 residues. This chain's CDR3 is CASSLGAGDYGYTF. The CDR3 bases are TGTGCCAGCAGCTTAGGGGCAGGGGACTATGGCTACACCTTC.

This sequence joins TRBV6-5 and TRBJ2-3, with a possible D match to TRBD2 (6 bases). Germline CDR1 is MNHEY and CDR2 is SVGAGI. The CDR3 is made up of 14 amino acids. With 5 bases removed from V and 1 base from J, the gap between germline ends came to 10 bases. For the CDR3, the DNA is TGTGCCAGCAGTAGGAGGGCCGGCACAGATACGCAGTATTTT. This translates into CASSRRAGTDTQYF.

This clone has a single count. The chain employs TRBV7-2 and TRBJ2-7, with D perhaps matching TRBD2 (5 bases). Germline lookup yields CDR1 SGHTA and CDR2 FQGNSA. This CDR3 is built from 14 residues. Trimming left V 5 bases short and J 2 bases short, with 13 bases between. The CDR3 loop is CASSPHRGTYEQYV. CDR3 DNA sequence: TGTGCCAGCAGCCCCCACCGGGGAACCTACGAGCAGTACGTC.

The chain recombines TRBV6-5 with TRBJ1-2; D is perhaps TRBD1 (6 bases). The CDR3 is 13 residues long. Germline V gives CDR1 MNHEY, CDR2 SVGAGI. The ends were cut back, 6 bases at V and 8 bases at J, with 16 bases in the middle. CDR3 sequence (DNA): TGTGCCAGCAGCGACACAGGGTGGTGGGGCTACACCTTC. It encodes CASSDTGWWGYTF.

The rearrangement links TRBV11-3 to TRBJ2-3; D is possibly TRBD2 (6 bases). This CDR3 spans 13 amino acids. In germline, CDR1 is SGHNT, CDR2 YENEEA. V was pared by 3 bases and J by 7 bases, with 11 bases between. The CDR3 DNA reads as TGTGCCAGCAGCTTGTCGGGAGAGTATACGCAGTATTTT. Translation: CASSLSGEYTQYF.

The CDR3 DNA sequence: TGTGCCAGCACCACGCGTCGGGGTCCCTCGGCTTTCTTT. Translating it yields CASTTRRGPSAFF. V is TRBV28 and J is TRBJ1-1; no clear D gene. Germline CDR1 reads MDHEN; CDR2 reads SYDVKM. The V gene lost 7 bases and the J gene lost 11 bases, with 20 bases spanning the gap. The CDR3 runs to 13 residues.

This clone has only a few counts. The chain combines TRBV30 with TRBJ2-1; TRBD2 matches at 9 bases. CDR3 length: 14 residues. Germline V CDR1 and CDR2: GTSNPN, SVGIG (reference sequence). Trimming removed 2 bases from V and 7 bases from J; junction bases left unmatched: 6. The CDR3 sequence: CAWSSSGMLNEQFF. Written as DNA, the CDR3 is TGTGCCTGGAGTTCTAGCGGGATGTTGAATGAGCAGTTCTTC.

V usage is TRBV9 and J usage is TRBJ1-6; D might be TRBD1 (5 bases). Looked up from germline, CDR1 is SGDLS and CDR2 is YYNGEE. V shed 4 bases and J shed 4 bases, with 12 bases lying between them. The CDR3 covers 15 residues. The CDR3: CASSSTTAYNSPLHF. In DNA form, the CDR3 reads TGTGCCAGCAGCTCTACGACAGCTTATAATTCACCCCTCCACTTT.

The chain couples TRBV28 to TRBJ1-2, with D possibly TRBD1 on 5 matching bases. CDR1 and CDR2 (germline): MDHEN, SYDVKM. The CDR3 spans 14 residues. V was clipped by 2 bases and J by 3 bases, with 10 bases between them. The DNA of the CDR3 is TGTGCCAGCAGTTTAGAGGCAGGGTACTATGGCTACACCTTC. It specifies CASSLEAGYYGYTF.

The gene calls are TRBV9 and TRBJ1-5, with D unresolved. There are 13 residues in the CDR3. Germline V gives CDR1 SGDLS, CDR2 YYNGEE. V dropped 2 bases and J dropped 1 base, with 4 bases sitting between them. The CDR3 nucleotides read TGTGCCAGCAGCGTCTCCAGCAATCAGCCCCAGCATTTT. Amino acids: CASSVSSNQPQHF. The full variable domain, with the rest looked up from reference TRBV9 and TRBJ1-5, is DSGVTQTPKHLITATGQRVTLRCSPRSGDLSVYWYQQSLDQGLQFLIQYYNGEERAKGNILERFSAQQFPDLHSELNLSSLELGDSALYFCASSVSSNQPQHFGDGTRLSIL.

The genes are TRBV19 and TRBJ1-5, with D tentatively TRBD1 (5 bases). Germline V gene data show CDR1 as LNHDA and CDR2 as SQIVND (reference sequence). This CDR3 has 17 residues. Trimming took 5 bases from V and 0 from J, leaving 17 bases between them. Here the CDR3 DNA reads TGTGCCAGTAGTCCCCGACAGACAGAGTATAGCAATCAGCCCCAGCATTTT. This sequence encodes CASSPRQTEYSNQPQHF.

This clone has only a few counts. The chain has TRBV6-6 and TRBJ2-3; D is unclear. Per the germline V gene, CDR1 is MNHNY and CDR2 is SVGAGI (reference sequence). V dropped 8 bases and J dropped 14 bases, with 20 bases sitting between them. The CDR3 spans 12 residues. CDR3 amino acids: CASSTPGQWVYF. The CDR3 nucleotides read TGTGCCAGCTCTACCCCGGGTCAATGGGTGTATTTT.

The chain joins TRBV7-3 to TRBJ1-5, with D unclear. This CDR3 comprises 14 residues. In germline, CDR1 is SGHTA, CDR2 FQGTGA. Trimming cost V 5 bases and J 7 bases, with 15 bases left between them. As DNA, the CDR3 is TGTGCCAGCAGCCCCGCTGGGCCTGGGCAGCCCCAGCATTTT. Residues: CASSPAGPGQPQHF.

There are a few counts of this clone. CDR3 sequence: CASSLFSGRQGGNTIYF. The CDR3 region has the DNA TGTGCCAGCAGCTTATTTTCAGGGAGGCAAGGTGGAAACACCATATATTTT. This chain joins TRBV7-9 and TRBJ1-3; D is possibly TRBD1 (5 bases). Trimming took 2 bases from V and 3 from J, leaving 17 bases between them. Germline V CDR1 and CDR2: SEHNR, FQNEAQ (reference sequence). The CDR3 sequence is 17 residues long.

The chain employs TRBV27 and TRBJ2-1; D remains unclear. The germline gives CDR1 MNHEY, CDR2 SMNVEV (reference sequence). Trimming took off 7 bases at V and 1 base at J, with 20 bases between the two ends. The CDR3 consists of 17 residues. The CDR3, as DNA: TGTGCCAGCACCCCATCAGGATTCACCCCGTCCTACAATGAGCAGTTCTTC. It codes for CASTPSGFTPSYNEQFF.

The V gene is TRBV5-4, the J gene TRBJ1-3; D is uncertain. Germline CDR1 reads SGHNT; CDR2 reads YYREEE (reference sequence). This CDR3 comprises 16 residues. The V and J ends lost 7 bases and 3 bases respectively, with 20 bases between them. The CDR3 DNA sequence: TGTGCCAGCGATTGGTGTTTCCGGGTCTTTGGAAACACCATATATTTT. Translation: CASDWCFRVFGNTIYF.

The chain is built from TRBV2 and TRBJ2-2; 7 nucleotides agree with TRBD2. The CDR3 covers 12 residues. The V segment lost 10 bases and the J segment 3 bases; nucleotides outside the gene matches: 2. Germline lookup yields CDR1 SNHLY and CDR2 FYNNEI. The CDR3 DNA sequence: TGTGCCATTACTAGCGACACCGGGGAGCTGTTTTTT. Translated, it gives CAITSDTGELFF.

The rearrangement uses TRBV14 and TRBJ1-1; D is perhaps TRBD1 (6 bases). CDR3 length equals 15 residues. V lost 3 bases to trimming and J lost 4 bases, with 15 bases between them. CDR1 and CDR2 (germline): SGHDN, FVKESK. CDR3 bases: TGTGCCAGCAGCCACAGTGCCCGAGGGGGCACTGAAGCTTTCTTT. It specifies CASSHSARGGTEAFF.

This clone was detected only a few times. The genes are TRBV29-1 and TRBJ2-1, with TRBD2 identical over 11 bases. Germline assignment: CDR1 SQVTM and CDR2 ANQGSEA. V trimming: 6 bases; J trimming: 0 bases; junction bases outside the gene matches: 10. The CDR3 has 17 amino acids. In DNA, the CDR3 is TGCAGCGTCGCCGGGACTAGCGGAAGGAGCTCCTACAATGAGCAGTTCTTC. It is translated as CSVAGTSGRSSYNEQFF.